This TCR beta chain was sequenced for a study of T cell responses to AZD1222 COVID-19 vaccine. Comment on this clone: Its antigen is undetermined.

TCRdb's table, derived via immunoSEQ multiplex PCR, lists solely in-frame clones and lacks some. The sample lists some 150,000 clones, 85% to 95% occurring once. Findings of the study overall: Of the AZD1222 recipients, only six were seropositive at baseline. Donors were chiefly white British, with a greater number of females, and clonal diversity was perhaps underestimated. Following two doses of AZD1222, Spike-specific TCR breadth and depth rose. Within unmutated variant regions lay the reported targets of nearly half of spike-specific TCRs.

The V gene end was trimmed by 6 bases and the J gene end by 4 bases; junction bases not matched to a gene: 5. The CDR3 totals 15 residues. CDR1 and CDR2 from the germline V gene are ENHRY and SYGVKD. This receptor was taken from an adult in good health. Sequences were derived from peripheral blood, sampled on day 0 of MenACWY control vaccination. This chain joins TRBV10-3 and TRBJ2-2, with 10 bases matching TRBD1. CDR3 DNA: TGTGCCATCAGCGACGGGACAGGGGTCACCGGGGAGCTGTTTTTT. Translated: CAISDGTGVTGELFF.